This note documents a single T cell receptor (beta chain) sequence. Read sequence stops 3 residues before the CDR3 end, and the germline J gene provides the missing end. This sample was included in a study of T cells in women clearing cervical HPV infection. Sequencing was performed with immunoSEQ multiplex PCR; in TCRdb, only in-frame clones are kept and a portion is missing. This repertoire comprises tens of thousands of clones; its ten largest clones make up 4.3%. Germline V gives CDR1 DFQATT, CDR2 SNEGSKA (reference sequence). V lost 5 bases and J lost 6; bases outside the gene matches: 13. The CDR3 is 15 amino acids.

Input material: blood buffy coat. The source of this sequence is a woman aged 18 to 75 with a cervical HPV16 infection that either progressed to CIN3+ or cleared (not recorded which). The rearrangement links TRBV20-1 to TRBJ2-7; 10 bases align to TRBD2. The sequenced part of the CDR3 DNA is TGCAGTGCTCAATCGGGCGGGCTAGCGGGAGCCGAG. Its translation: CSAQSGGLAGAE. The entire CDR3 sequence reads CSAQSGGLAGAEQYF.